The present T cell receptor (beta chain) was sequenced within a study of blood T cell repertoires in COVID-19. Looking at the study overall: Sites across the United States, Italy and Spain contributed samples from acute and convalescent COVID-19. T cells, B-cell-depleted T cells, or PBMCs supplied cDNA or gDNA.

Source study methods: Amplification of reference gene primers was used by the study to estimate nucleated cell counts. Using immunoSEQ multiplex PCR, the repertoire was profiled, and TCRdb retains in-frame clones only, with some absent. D and trimming come from the DNA, and the V and J calls and clone size come from that table. The sample holds around 150,000 clones; roughly four fifths are singletons and the top ten take 22%. The CDR3 is made up of 15 amino acids. CDR1 is SSHAT and CDR2 is FNYEAQ in the germline V gene (reference sequence). Trimming shortened V by 4 bases and J by 2 bases, and 13 bases separated the two germline ends.

The sample was peripheral blood. This chain joins TRBV7-7 and TRBJ2-3; tentative D call: TRBD2 (6 bases). The sequence came from a woman of 80 years or more with acute or convalescent COVID-19. The CDR3 sequence: CASSSGLDSTDTQYF. For the CDR3, the DNA is TGTGCCAGCAGCTCGGGACTTGATTCCACAGATACGCAGTATTTT.